Shown below are 11 T cell receptor beta chains from a single sample sequenced in a study of CD8 T cell repertoires and HIV-1 epitope variants. Their antigens are not known. Profiling relied on immunoSEQ multiplex PCR, and the TCRdb table lists in-frame clones only, not all of them. The sample carries fewer than 5,500 clones, roughly two thirds recorded once. The sequenced sample was cultured CD8+ T cells derived from PBMCs. The source is a male donor with HIV.

The chain recombines TRBV6-5 with TRBJ1-1; TRBD1 matches at 8 bases. This CDR3 is 16 amino acids long. Germline V CDR1 and CDR2: MNHEY, SVGAGI. J lost 0 bases, V lost 2 bases, and 5 bases had no gene match. For the CDR3, the DNA is TGTGCCAGCAGTTACGCGAACAGGGGGATGAACACTGAAGCTTTCTTT. Its protein is CASSYANRGMNTEAFF.

This clone was seen once. The rearrangement uses TRBV10-1 and TRBJ2-7; 9 positions match TRBD1. This CDR3 contains 15 residues. Losses at the gene ends were 2 bases for V and 4 bases for J; bases not matched to a gene: 6. The V gene's germline CDR1 is WNHNN and CDR2 SYGVQD (reference sequence). The CDR3 bases are TGCGCCAGCAGTGAGGGACAGGGGCCCTCGTACGAGCAGTACTTC. Amino acids: CASSEGQGPSYEQYF.

This chain connects TRBV18 to TRBJ2-7; 7 positions match TRBD1. Germline V lookup: CDR1 KGHSH, CDR2 LQKENI. The trim removed 4 bases at V and 5 bases at J, leaving 5 bases unmatched. The CDR3 runs 13 residues. CDR3 sequence reads: CASSQGTDNEQYF. As DNA, the CDR3 is TGTGCCAGCTCACAAGGGACAGACAACGAGCAGTACTTC.

This chain joins TRBV13 and TRBJ2-5; D is possibly TRBD2 (6 bases). Deletions cut 0 bases from V and 5 bases from J, with 7 bases between. The length of the CDR3 is 13 residues. Germline loops: CDR1 PRHDT, CDR2 FYEKMQ (reference sequence). CDR3 protein: CASSLGGGETQYF. For the CDR3, the DNA is TGTGCCAGCAGCTTAGGGGGGGGTGAGACCCAGTACTTC.

This chain connects TRBV9 to TRBJ1-3; perhaps TRBD1 as D (5 bases). The CDR3 consists of 15 residues. Between the trimmed V and J ends, which lost 0 bases and 0 bases, there was a span of 7 bases. The germline V gene has CDR1 SGDLS and CDR2 YYNGEE. CDR3 in amino acids: CASSVGQISGNTIYF. The CDR3 DNA follows: TGTGCCAGCAGCGTAGGACAGATCTCTGGAAACACCATATATTTT.

This chain joins TRBV7-6 and TRBJ1-4; 9 positions agree with TRBD1. After removal of 5 bases from V and 6 bases from J, the junction contained 7 bases not matched to a gene. The CDR3 covers 15 residues. The V gene's germline CDR1 is SGHVS and CDR2 FNYEAQ. In DNA, the CDR3 is TGTGCCAGCAGCGGCGGACAGGGGATCGATGAAAAACTGTTTTTT. This gives the protein CASSGGQGIDEKLFF.

The chain is built from TRBV5-1 and TRBJ2-1; D is undetermined. Between the trimmed V and J ends, which lost 0 bases and 2 bases, there was a span of 6 bases. Germline lookup yields CDR1 SGHRS and CDR2 YFSETQ. The CDR3 totals 14 residues. This chain's CDR3 is CASSLGETYNEQFF. CDR3 DNA: TGCGCCAGCAGCTTGGGAGAAACCTACAATGAGCAGTTCTTC.

The chain joins TRBV18 to TRBJ2-7, with no clear D. Trimming removed 2 bases from V and 3 bases from J, with 8 bases in between. The V gene's germline CDR1 is KGHSH and CDR2 LQKENI. The CDR3 loop spans 13 amino acids. The CDR3 DNA follows: TGTGCCAGCTCACCATCTACGGGCTACGAGCAGTACTTC. This gives the protein CASSPSTGYEQYF.

The CDR3 spells CASSFLGGQRKTDTQYF. CDR3 nucleotide sequence: TGTGCCAGCAGTTTCCTTGGCGGACAGAGAAAGACAGATACGCAGTATTTT. This sequence joins TRBV28 and TRBJ2-3; possible D gene TRBD1, 6 bases. V was pared by 3 bases and J by 3 bases, with 19 bases between. CDR1 is MDHEN, CDR2 SYDVKM, per germline. This CDR3 has 17 residues.

V gene TRBV14 combines with J gene TRBJ1-4, with a tentative D call TRBD1 (6 bases). Trimming cost V 3 bases and J 3 bases, with 11 bases left between them. The CDR3 loop spans 15 amino acids. CDR1 and CDR2 (germline): SGHDN, FVKESK. Here the CDR3 reads CASSHRGAPNEKLFF. CDR3 DNA: TGTGCCAGCAGCCATAGGGGGGCACCTAATGAAAAACTGTTTTTT. Using reference TRBV14 and TRBJ1-4 for the parts outside the CDR3, the full variable domain is EAGVTQFPSHSVIEKGQTVTLRCDPISGHDNLYWYRRVMGKEIKFLLHFVKESKQDESGMPNNRFLAERTGGTYSTLKVQPAELEDSGVYFCASSHRGAPNEKLFFGSGTQLSVL.

The J gene is TRBJ2-7, the V gene TRBV4-3, with TRBD2 as a possible D gene (5 bases). Germline V gene sequence: CDR1 LGHNA, CDR2 YSLEER. This CDR3 contains 16 residues. The V and J ends lost 0 bases and 0 bases respectively, with 12 bases between them. CDR3 sequence reads: CASSQDKTGSSYEQYF. Written as DNA, the CDR3 is TGCGCCAGCAGCCAAGATAAGACGGGGAGCTCCTACGAGCAGTACTTC.